A selection of T cell receptor beta chains follows, all from one sample in a study of neoadjuvant anti-PD-1 for oral cavity cancer. TCRdb's table, derived via immunoSEQ multiplex PCR, lists solely in-frame clones and lacks some. The sample holds thousands of clones; roughly 50% are singletons and the top ten take 26%. The sample here was tumor tissue, taken before nivolumab (anti-PD-1) treatment. The source is a person between 40 and 85 years old with oral cavity squamous cell carcinoma. CDR3s include the opening cysteine and the closing phenylalanine or tryptophan. Each record gives: clone size, D gene, J gene, V gene, CDR3 DNA, CDR3 protein. A D gene is named only where the DNA matches it firmly. Not every row has a clone size; where given, it reads once, few, many or a size class.

few,TRBD2,TRBJ2-1,TRBV7-3,TGTGCCAGCAGCTTGAGCGGGGGTTTATCCTACAATGAGCAGTTCTTC,CASSLSGGLSYNEQFF
few,TRBD2,TRBJ2-3,TRBV6-1,TGTGCCAGCAGTGAACTAGCGGGGGGGCCAGATACGCAGTATTTT,CASSELAGGPDTQYF
few,-,TRBJ2-7,TRBV7-8,TGTGCCAGCAGCCCTCGGGGTGGCTACGAGCAGTACTTC,CASSPRGGYEQYF
-,-,TRBJ2-4,TRBV6-5,TGTGCCAGCACTTACTTCGGCATTCAGTACTTC,CASTYFGIQYF
-,-,TRBJ2-7,TRBV7-2,TGTGCCAGCAGCTTAGAAGGGCAGAGCTTCTACGAGCAGTACTTC,CASSLEGQSFYEQYF
-,-,TRBJ1-1,TRBV9,TGTGCCAGCAGCGTAAGAGCTAACACTGAAGCTTTCTTT,CASSVRANTEAFF
-,-,TRBJ2-5,TRBV7-9,TGTGCCAGCAGCTTAGGCTCCAGCCAAGAGACCCAGTACTTC,CASSLGSSQETQYF
-,TRBD2,TRBJ2-3,TRBV28,TGTGCCAGCAGTCCCCGACTAGCGGGGGGCACAGATACGCAGTATTTT,CASSPRLAGGTDTQYF
-,TRBD2,TRBJ2-2,TRBV7-2,TGTGCCAGCAGGACTAGCGGGGGGAGTGGCACTGGGGAGCTGTTTTTT,CASRTSGGSGTGELFF
-,-,TRBJ1-5,TRBV10-3,TGTGCCATCAGTGTAGATAGCAATCAGCCCCAGCATTTT,CAISVDSNQPQHF
-,-,TRBJ1-6,TRBV4-1,TGCGCCAGCAGCCAAGATGATGCCGGAACGAATTCACCCCTCCACTTT,CASSQDDAGTNSPLHF
few,-,TRBJ1-1,TRBV29-1,TGCAGCGTTGGCGAGGGGATGAACACTGAAGCTTTCTTT,CSVGEGMNTEAFF
once,-,TRBJ1-1,TRBV6-5,TGTGCCAGCAGTTACTCGGGGGAAGATGAAGCTTTCTTT,CASSYSGEDEAFF
-,TRBD2,TRBJ2-7,TRBV11-2,TGTGCCAGCAGCTTCGGGACTACCCTTTACGAGCAGTACTTC,CASSFGTTLYEQYF
-,TRBD2,TRBJ2-3,TRBV7-1,TGTGCCAGCAGCAATCCTTCTAGCGGGGGCATGACAGATACGCAGTATTTT,CASSNPSSGGMTDTQYF
-,TRBD1,TRBJ1-4,TRBV2,TGTGCCAGCAGCCTTGACAGGGGCAGGGAAAAACTGTTTTTT,CASSLDRGREKLFF
medium-sized,TRBD2,TRBJ2-1,TRBV15,TGTGCCACCGCCTCACTAGCGGGGGAGGTCAATGAGCAGTTCTTC,CATASLAGEVNEQFF
few,-,TRBJ2-6,TRBV2,TGTGCCACCCAGAGAGAGGGTTCTGGGGCCAACGTCCTGACTTTC,CATQREGSGANVLTF
-,TRBD1,TRBJ1-2,TRBV7-9,TGTGCCAGCAGCCCTCCCCCCGGGACAGGGGTTAGCTACACCTTC,CASSPPPGTGVSYTF
-,-,TRBJ2-7,TRBV11-2,TGTGCCAGCAGCTTCGGGCAGGCCTACGAGCAGTACTTC,CASSFGQAYEQYF
-,TRBD1,TRBJ1-6,TRBV2,TGTGCCAGCAGTGAAGCAACCAGGGGGCTCAAGATATACTCACCCCTCCACTTT,CASSEATRGLKIYSPLHF
few,TRBD2,TRBJ2-3,TRBV9,TGTGCCAGCAGCGTTACTAGCGGGGCTCCGCAGTATTTT,CASSVTSGAPQYF
-,TRBD1,TRBJ1-1,TRBV11-2,TGTGCCAGCAGCGAGTGGACAGGACTGAACACTGAAGCTTTCTTT,CASSEWTGLNTEAFF
once,-,TRBJ1-1,TRBV6-5,TGTGCCAGCAGTTACGATCAAATGAACACTGAAGCTTTCTTT,CASSYDQMNTEAFF
-,TRBD1,TRBJ1-5,TRBV6-5,TGTGCCAGCAGTTCCCGGACAGGAGGCGATCAGCCCCAGCATTTT,CASSSRTGGDQPQHF
-,TRBD2,TRBJ2-3,TRBV6-5,TGTGCCAGCAGTTACCAGCGGGGGGGCACAGATACGCAGTATTTT,CASSYQRGGTDTQYF
few,-,TRBJ1-2,TRBV7-2,TGTGCCAGCAGCTTAGCAGGTCCCTATGGCTACACCTTC,CASSLAGPYGYTF
few,TRBD1,TRBJ1-2,TRBV13,TGTGCCAGCAGCTCGGGGACAGGATCTAACTATGGCTACACCTTC,CASSSGTGSNYGYTF
-,-,TRBJ2-3,TRBV11-2,TGTGCCAGCAGCCCGCCGGTGCACACAGATACGCAGTATTTT,CASSPPVHTDTQYF
-,-,TRBJ2-6,TRBV7-9,TGTGCCAGCAGCCCTGGACGCCCTGGGGCCAACGTCCTGACTTTC,CASSPGRPGANVLTF
medium-sized,-,TRBJ2-7,TRBV30,TGTGCCTGGAACCGGGACTCTGAACTTTTCTCCTACGAGCAGTACTTC,CAWNRDSELFSYEQYF
-,TRBD1,TRBJ2-7,TRBV5-1,TGCGCCAGCAGCCACCGGACAGGGATGAACGAGCAGTACTTC,CASSHRTGMNEQYF
-,TRBD1,TRBJ1-3,TRBV7-2,TGTGCCAGCAGCTTAGCGACAGGGACTGGAAACACCATATATTTT,CASSLATGTGNTIYF
few,-,TRBJ1-6,TRBV7-9,TGTGCCAGCAGCTTAGTACAGGGAAGCTCACCCCTCCACTTT,CASSLVQGSSPLHF
few,TRBD1,TRBJ1-5,TRBV2,TGTGCCAGCACCGGCGTCAGGACAGGGGATAATCAGCCCCAGCATTTT,CASTGVRTGDNQPQHF
-,-,TRBJ2-3,TRBV28,TGTGCCAGCTCCCTTCGAGATACGCAGTATTTT,CASSLRDTQYF
-,-,TRBJ2-7,TRBV6-6,TGTGCCAGCAGTTACGGGGCCCCCTACGAGCAGTACTTC,CASSYGAPYEQYF
-,-,TRBJ1-5,TRBV7-3,TGTGCCAGCAGCTCCCGCGGGGGAGGTCAGCCCCAGCATTTT,CASSSRGGGQPQHF
-,-,TRBJ1-2,TRBV7-2,TGTGCCAGCAGCTTAGGTGGGGCAGGGATCGGCTATGGCTACACCTTC,CASSLGGAGIGYGYTF
once,-,TRBJ2-7,TRBV28,TGTGCCAGCAGTTTAAACCAACCGGGTTCCTACGAGCAGTACTTC,CASSLNQPGSYEQYF
-,-,TRBJ1-5,TRBV5-5,TGTGCCAGCAGCCGCGACTACAGGGAAGGTAGCAATCAGCCCCAGCATTTT,CASSRDYREGSNQPQHF
-,-,TRBJ1-1,TRBV30,TGTGCCTGGAGGGGACCTGGAGGGGCTTTCTTT,CAWRGPGGAFF
few,-,TRBJ2-1,TRBV15,TGTGCCACCAGCAGAGTCCGGTTGGATGAGCAGTTCTTC,CATSRVRLDEQFF
few,TRBD1,TRBJ2-3,TRBV2,TGTGCCAGCAGTGGAGCAGGGGGTGTCGCAGATACGCAGTATTTT,CASSGAGGVADTQYF
-,TRBD2,TRBJ2-1,TRBV5-1,TGCCCCACCAACGACGGCGGGGGGCTTTACAATGAGCAGTTCTTC,CPTNDGGGLYNEQFF
-,-,TRBJ2-5,TRBV11-2,TGTGCCAGCAGCCGAGGGTCGGGGGAGACCCAGTACTTC,CASSRGSGETQYF
-,TRBD1,TRBJ1-3,TRBV7-9,TGTGCCAGCAGCTCCTGGGACAGGTTCTCTGGAAACACCATATATTTT,CASSSWDRFSGNTIYF
few,-,TRBJ2-1,TRBV4-1,TGCGCCAGCAGCCTTGAGGACCTTAATGAGCAGTTCTTC,CASSLEDLNEQFF
-,-,TRBJ1-5,TRBV11-2,TGTGCCAGCAGTCAAACATTCGGAACCAATCAGCCCCAGCATTTT,CASSQTFGTNQPQHF
once,-,TRBJ2-3,TRBV19,TGTGCCAGTAGAAGGGGAAGTAGCACAGATACGCAGTATTTT,CASRRGSSTDTQYF
few,-,TRBJ1-2,TRBV6-1,TGTGCCAGCAGTGACAGGATTTTCGACGGCTACACCTTC,CASSDRIFDGYTF
once,TRBD2,TRBJ2-3,TRBV7-2,TGTGCCAGCAGCCCACCGGCGGGGGGCGGAGATACGCAGTATTTT,CASSPPAGGGDTQYF
-,-,TRBJ2-1,TRBV5-6,TGTGCCAGCAGCTGGGGACCCCTAGGGGGAATTTACAATGAGCAGTTCTTC,CASSWGPLGGIYNEQFF
-,-,TRBJ1-2,TRBV5-6,TGTGCCAGCAGCTTGGTCTCGGCAGGTTCCTATGGCTACACCTTC,CASSLVSAGSYGYTF
-,TRBD1,TRBJ2-5,TRBV5-4,TGTGCCAGCAGCTTGGCCCGGGACAGGGGGGAGACCCAGTACTTC,CASSLARDRGETQYF
-,-,TRBJ2-1,TRBV29-1,TGCAGCGTTGAAGATCTCCGAGACGGGTACAATGAGCAGTTCTTC,CSVEDLRDGYNEQFF
-,-,TRBJ1-3,TRBV7-2,TGTGCCAGCAGCCCCGGGGGGAGCTCTGGAAACACCATATATTTT,CASSPGGSSGNTIYF
once,-,TRBJ2-7,TRBV6-5,TGTGCCAGCATGCGGCCCACCGGCGAGCAGTACTTC,CASMRPTGEQYF
-,TRBD1,TRBJ1-3,TRBV18,TGTGCCAGCTCCCCCCTGGCGTCAGGGGGCGACGCTGGAAACACCATATATTTT,CASSPLASGGDAGNTIYF